The clone carrying this T cell receptor (beta chain) appeared a few times. TCRdb re-derived calls from the 5' RACE reads in MiXCR, one entry per CDR3 protein. Of more than 35,000 distinct CDR3 sequences in the sample, 4.5% to 5.5% were seen once. The data are from a study of early T cells in non-severe SARS-CoV-2 infection. This clonotype originated in an adult who was a healthcare worker with PCR-confirmed SARS-CoV-2 infection or an uninfected control (not recorded which). Sequences were obtained from whole blood.

CDR3 sequence: CATSSGVMNEQFF. The CDR3 coding sequence is TGTGCCACCAGCAGTGGGGTTATGAATGAGCAGTTCTTC. The chain employs TRBV15 and TRBJ2-1, with D uncertain. V was cut by 3 bases and J by 7 bases, with 10 bases left in between. The germline V gene encodes CDR1 LNHNV and CDR2 YYDKDF (reference sequence). The CDR3 has 13 residues. The full variable domain, completed using reference TRBV15 and TRBJ2-1, is DAMVIQNPRYQVTQFGKPVTLSCSQTLNHNVMYWYQQKSSQAPKLLFHYYDKDFNNEADTPDNFQSRRPNTSFCFLDIRSPGLGDTAMYLCATSSGVMNEQFFGPGTRLTVL.